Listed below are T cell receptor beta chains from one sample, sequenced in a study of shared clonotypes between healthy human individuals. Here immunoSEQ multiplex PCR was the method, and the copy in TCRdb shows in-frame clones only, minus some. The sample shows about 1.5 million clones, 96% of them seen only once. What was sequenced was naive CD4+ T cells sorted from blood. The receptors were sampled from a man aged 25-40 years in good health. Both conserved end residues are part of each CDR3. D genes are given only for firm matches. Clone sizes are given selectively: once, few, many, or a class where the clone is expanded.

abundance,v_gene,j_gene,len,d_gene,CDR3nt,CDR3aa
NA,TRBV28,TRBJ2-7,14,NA,TGTGCCAGCAGTTTTAGTGGGGCTTTATACGAGCAGTACTTC,CASSFSGALYEQYF
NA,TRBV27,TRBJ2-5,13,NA,TGTGCCAGCAGTTTGAGACACCGAGGGGCCCAGTACTTC,CASSLRHRGAQYF
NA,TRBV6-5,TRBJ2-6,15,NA,TGTGCCAGCAGGTCCAGGGGCTCTGGGGCCAACGTCCTGACTTTC,CASRSRGSGANVLTF
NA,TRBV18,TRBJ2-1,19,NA,TGTGCCAGCTCACCACCGAAAAGAGTAGTCCAAGAAGACTACAATGAGCAGTTCTTC,CASSPPKRVVQEDYNEQFF
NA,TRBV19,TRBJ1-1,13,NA,TGTGCCAGTAGGGACACCATGAACACTGAAGCTTTCTTT,CASRDTMNTEAFF
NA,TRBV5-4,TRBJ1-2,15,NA,TGTGCCAGCAGCTTGGGGCAGAGGACTAACTATGGCTACACCTTC,CASSLGQRTNYGYTF
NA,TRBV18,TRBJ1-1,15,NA,TGTGCCAGCTCACCGAGCATAGGGGACAACACTGAAGCTTTCTTT,CASSPSIGDNTEAFF
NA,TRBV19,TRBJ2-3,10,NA,TGTGCCACAAGGGCAGATACGCAGTATTTT,CATRADTQYF
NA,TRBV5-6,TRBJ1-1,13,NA,TGTGCCAGCAGCTTGAGACTCTACACTGAAGCTTTCTTT,CASSLRLYTEAFF
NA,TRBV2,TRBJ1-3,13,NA,TGTGCCAGCAGCCAAAACTCTGGAAACACCATATATTTT,CASSQNSGNTIYF
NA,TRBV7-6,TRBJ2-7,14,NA,TGTGCCAGCAGCCCAGGAGGGCTTAACTACGAGCAGTACTTC,CASSPGGLNYEQYF
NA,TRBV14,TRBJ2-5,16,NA,TGTGCCAGCAGCCCAGGCGGCAGGGCACTTCAAGAGACCCAGTACTTC,CASSPGGRALQETQYF
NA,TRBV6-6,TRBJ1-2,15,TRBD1,TGTGCCAGCAGTTACTCGGGGACAGGGAAGGAGGGCTACACCTTC,CASSYSGTGKEGYTF
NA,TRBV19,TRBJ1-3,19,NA,TGTGCCAGTAGTTTTTCGCGTGGGCAGGGTTATCTCGTGATGGACACCATATATTTT,CASSFSRGQGYLVMDTIYF
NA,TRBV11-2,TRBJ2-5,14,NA,TGTGCCAGCAACCCATTAGCACGACAAGAGACCCAGTACTTC,CASNPLARQETQYF
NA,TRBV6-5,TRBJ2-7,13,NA,TGTGCCAGCAGTTACACGAGCGGTCGCGAGCAGTACTTC,CASSYTSGREQYF
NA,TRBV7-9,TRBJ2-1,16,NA,TGTGCCAGCAGCTTAGGTAACTCCGTATGGGCTAATGAGCAGTTCTTC,CASSLGNSVWANEQFF
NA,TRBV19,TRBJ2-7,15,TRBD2,TGTGCCAGTAGTATACAAGCGGGAGGATACTACGAGCAGTACTTC,CASSIQAGGYYEQYF
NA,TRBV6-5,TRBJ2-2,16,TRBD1,TGTGCCAGCAGTTACGGCAGGGGGCAAGGCACCGGGGAGCTGTTTTTT,CASSYGRGQGTGELFF
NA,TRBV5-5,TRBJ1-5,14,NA,TGTGCCAGCAGCTTGGACTCCCGTTATCAGCCCCAGCATTTT,CASSLDSRYQPQHF
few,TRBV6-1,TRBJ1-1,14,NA,TGTGCCAGCAAAAGGGGGGTTAGCGACACTGAAGCTTTCTTT,CASKRGVSDTEAFF
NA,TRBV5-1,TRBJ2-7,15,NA,TGCGCCAGCAGCTTGGAAGGGGTTCGGTTGGGCGAGCAGTACTTC,CASSLEGVRLGEQYF
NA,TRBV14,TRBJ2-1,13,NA,TGTGCCAGCAGCCTGGTCTCCTACAATGAGCAGTTCTTC,CASSLVSYNEQFF
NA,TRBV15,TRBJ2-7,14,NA,TGTGCCACCAGCAGAGATGGAGCCGGGTACGAGCAGTACTTC,CATSRDGAGYEQYF
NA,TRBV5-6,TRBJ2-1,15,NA,TGTGCCAGCAGCTCCGGAGGGGTAGACTACAATGAGCAGTTCTTC,CASSSGGVDYNEQFF
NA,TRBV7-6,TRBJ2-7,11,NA,TGTGCCAGCAGCTTACAATACGAGCAGTACTTC,CASSLQYEQYF
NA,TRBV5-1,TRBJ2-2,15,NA,TGCGCCAGCAGCTGGGAAACAGGGAACACCGGGGAGCTGTTTTTT,CASSWETGNTGELFF
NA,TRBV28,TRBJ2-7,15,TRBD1,TGTGCCAGCAGTCCTAGGGGGACAGGGCGGTACGAGCAGTACTTC,CASSPRGTGRYEQYF
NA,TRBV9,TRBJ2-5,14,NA,TGTGCCAGCAGCGGAGGGGGGACCCAAGAGACCCAGTACTTC,CASSGGGTQETQYF
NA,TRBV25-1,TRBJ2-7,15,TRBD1,TGTGCCAGCAGTGACCCGGGACAGGGGGCCTACGAGCAGTACTTC,CASSDPGQGAYEQYF
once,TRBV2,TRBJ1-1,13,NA,TGTGCCAGCAGTACCAACCGTGTTCATGAAGCTTTCTTT,CASSTNRVHEAFF
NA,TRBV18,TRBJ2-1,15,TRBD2,TGTGCCAGCTCACCGAGCGGGAGCTCCTACAATGAGCAGTTCTTC,CASSPSGSSYNEQFF
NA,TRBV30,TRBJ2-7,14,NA,TGTGCCTGGAGCGTCGATGGACGGACAGATGAGCAGTACTTC,CAWSVDGRTDEQYF
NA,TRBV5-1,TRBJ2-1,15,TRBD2,TGCGCCAGCAGCTCATTAGCGGGAGCCTACAATGAGCAGTTCTTC,CASSSLAGAYNEQFF
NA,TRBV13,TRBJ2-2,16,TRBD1,TGTGCCAGCAGCGTCGGGACAGGGGGCGCCGCCGGGGAGCTGTTTTTT,CASSVGTGGAAGELFF
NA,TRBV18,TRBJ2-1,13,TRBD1,TGTGCCAGCTCGCCAGGGGGATACAATGAGCAGTTCTTC,CASSPGGYNEQFF
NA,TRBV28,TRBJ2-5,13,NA,TGTGCCAGCAGTTTAGGGGGTGTGGAGACCCAGTACTTC,CASSLGGVETQYF
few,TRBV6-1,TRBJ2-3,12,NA,TGTGCCAGCATGGTGGATTGGTATACGCAGTATTTT,CASMVDWYTQYF
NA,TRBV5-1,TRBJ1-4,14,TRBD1,TGCGCCAGCAGCTTGGTGGGACAGAATGAAAAACTGTTTTTT,CASSLVGQNEKLFF
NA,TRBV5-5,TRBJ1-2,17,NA,TGTGCCAGCAGTCGGGTTATCGGGACACCCTTGGCGGGTGGCTACACCTTC,CASSRVIGTPLAGGYTF
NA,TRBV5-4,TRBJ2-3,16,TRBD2,TGTGCCAGCAGCTCTCTAGCGGGAGGGCTGACAGATACGCAGTATTTT,CASSSLAGGLTDTQYF
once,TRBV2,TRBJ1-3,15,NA,TGTGCCAGCAGTGTGTTCGCGGGGGCTGGAAACACCATATATTTT,CASSVFAGAGNTIYF
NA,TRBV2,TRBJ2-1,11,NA,TGTGCCAGCAGAAGTAGCGGCGAGCAGTTCTTC,CASRSSGEQFF
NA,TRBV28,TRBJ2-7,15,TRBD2,TGTGCCAGCAGTTTATATCTAGCGGGAGGACACGAGCAGTACTTC,CASSLYLAGGHEQYF
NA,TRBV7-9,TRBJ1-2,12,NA,TGTGCCAGCAGCTTGGAGGGACTGGGCTACACCTTC,CASSLEGLGYTF
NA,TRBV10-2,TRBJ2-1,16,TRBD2,TGCGCCAGCAGGCCACATAGCGGGAGAACTTATAATGAGCAGTTCTTC,CASRPHSGRTYNEQFF
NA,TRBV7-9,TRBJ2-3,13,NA,TGTGCCAGCAGCTCACAACAGGGAGATACGCAGTATTTT,CASSSQQGDTQYF
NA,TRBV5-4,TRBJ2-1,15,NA,TGTGCCAGCAGCTTGTCACAGGGCGCATACAATGAGCAGTTCTTC,CASSLSQGAYNEQFF
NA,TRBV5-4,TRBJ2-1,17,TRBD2,TGTGCCAGCAGCTTGTTTACACTAGCGGGAGTAAAAGGTGAGCAGTTCTTC,CASSLFTLAGVKGEQFF
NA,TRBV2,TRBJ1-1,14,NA,TGTGCCAGCAGAGAATACAGATTGAACACTGAAGCTTTCTTT,CASREYRLNTEAFF
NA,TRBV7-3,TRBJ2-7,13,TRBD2,TGTGCCAGCAGCTTAGAGGGCGGGAGCGAGCAGTACTTC,CASSLEGGSEQYF
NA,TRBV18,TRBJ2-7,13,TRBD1,TGTGCCAGCTCACGGGACAGCTCCTACGAGCAGTACTTC,CASSRDSSYEQYF